The clone carrying this T cell receptor beta chain was counted ten times or more. Trimming stripped 0 bases from V and 1 base from J, with 5 bases between. The CDR3 spans 14 residues. Germline V gene lookup returns CDR1 MGHRA and CDR2 YSYEKL. The record originates from a study of blood T cells in healthy people across ages. Alongside a J-beta primer mix, a sample-barcoded 5' primer served in a second PCR lasting roughly 7 to 11 cycles. Every cDNA molecule bore a tag from a template-switch adaptor containing 12 random nucleotides. Via MiXCR, TCRdb re-called the 5' RACE reads, giving one row per CDR3 protein. The sample lists under 2 million distinct CDR3 sequences; roughly a third were seen once.

The chain carries TRBV4-1 and TRBJ2-3, with no clear D. Sequenced material: blood. This TCR was recovered from a woman in her 30s in good health. DNA for the CDR3: TGCGCCAGCAGCCAAGAACAGCGCACAGATACGCAGTATTTT. It translates to CASSQEQRTDTQYF.